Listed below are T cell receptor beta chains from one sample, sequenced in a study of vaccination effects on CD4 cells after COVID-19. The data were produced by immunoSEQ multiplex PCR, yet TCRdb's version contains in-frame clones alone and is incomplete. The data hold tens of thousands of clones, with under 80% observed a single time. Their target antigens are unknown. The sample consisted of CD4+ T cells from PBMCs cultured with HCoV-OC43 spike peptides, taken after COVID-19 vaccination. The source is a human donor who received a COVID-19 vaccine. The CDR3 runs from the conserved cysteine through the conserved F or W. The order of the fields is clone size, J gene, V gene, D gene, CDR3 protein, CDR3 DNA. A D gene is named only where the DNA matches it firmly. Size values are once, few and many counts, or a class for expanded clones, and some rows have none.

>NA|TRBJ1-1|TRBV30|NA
CAWSVLAGTEAFF
TGTGCCTGGAGTGTCCTGGCGGGAACTGAAGCTTTCTTT
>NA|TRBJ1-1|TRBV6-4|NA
CASSDPRRDPPGNTEAFF
TGTGCCAGCAGTGACCCTCGAAGGGACCCGCCAGGGAACACTGAAGCTTTCTTT
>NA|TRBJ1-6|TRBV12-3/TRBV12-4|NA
CASRPDYNSPLHF
TGTGCCAGCAGACCCGATTATAATTCACCCCTCCACTTT
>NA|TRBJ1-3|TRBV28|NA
CASSLLQVSGNTIYF
TGTGCCAGCAGTTTATTGCAGGTCTCTGGAAACACCATATATTTT
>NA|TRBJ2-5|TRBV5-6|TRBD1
CASSSLGTGGAETQYF
TGTGCCAGCAGCTCTTTGGGGACAGGGGGCGCGGAGACCCAGTACTTC
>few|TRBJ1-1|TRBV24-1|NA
CATSDRGGSSEAFF
TGTGCCACCAGTGATCGGGGGGGCAGCTCTGAAGCTTTCTTT
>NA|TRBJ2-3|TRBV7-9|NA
CASSLSTDTQYF
TGTGCCAGCAGCTTGTCCACAGATACGCAGTATTTT
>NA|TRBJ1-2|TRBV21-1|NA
CASSKLRRTTNYGYTF
TGTGCCAGCAGCAAACTCCGGAGGACAACTAACTATGGCTACACCTTC
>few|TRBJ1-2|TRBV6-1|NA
CASSENVGRDVFYGYTF
TGTGCCAGCAGTGAGAACGTGGGGCGAGATGTCTTCTATGGCTACACCTTC
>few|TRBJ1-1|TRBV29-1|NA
CSVDSVGNTEAFF
TGCAGCGTTGACTCGGTCGGGAACACTGAAGCTTTCTTT
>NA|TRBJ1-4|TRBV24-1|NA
CATSKSDLPWKLFF
TGTGCCACCAGTAAGTCCGACCTCCCGTGGAAACTGTTTTTT
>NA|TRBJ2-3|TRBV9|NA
CASSLQGAHTDTQYF
TGTGCCAGCAGCTTACAGGGAGCCCACACAGATACGCAGTATTTT